The entry that follows covers one T cell receptor (beta chain) sequence. Libraries were prepared by immunoSEQ multiplex PCR; TCRdb keeps only in-frame clonotypes and omits some of them. The table includes about 40,000 clones, over 85% detected once. The data originate from a study of T cell changes during pregnancy in multiple sclerosis. The CDR3 loop spans 15 amino acids. Germline CDR1 reads LNHDA; CDR2 reads SQIVND (reference sequence). Trimming removed 1 base at V and 2 bases at J, with 10 bases between. This TCR derives from a female donor with multiple sclerosis, enrolled in a pregnancy study. This chain uses TRBV19 with TRBJ2-3; D is unresolved. Sequencing used peripheral blood, obtained before pregnancy. The CDR3 nucleotides are TGTGCCAGTAGTATAGTGGGCAGACCCACAGATACGCAGTATTTT. It translates to CASSIVGRPTDTQYF.